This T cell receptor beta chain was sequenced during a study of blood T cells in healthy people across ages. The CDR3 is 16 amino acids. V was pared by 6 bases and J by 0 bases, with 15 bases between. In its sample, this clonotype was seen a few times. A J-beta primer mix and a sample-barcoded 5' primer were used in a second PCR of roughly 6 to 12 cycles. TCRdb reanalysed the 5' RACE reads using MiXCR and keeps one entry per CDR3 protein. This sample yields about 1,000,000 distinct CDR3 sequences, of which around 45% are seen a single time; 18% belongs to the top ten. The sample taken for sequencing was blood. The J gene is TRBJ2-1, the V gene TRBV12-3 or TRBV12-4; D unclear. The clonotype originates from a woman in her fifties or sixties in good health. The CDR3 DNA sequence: TGTGCCAGCAGCCCCACCCTCAGGAGCTCCTACAATGAGCAGTTCTTC. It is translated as CASSPTLRSSYNEQFF.